This T cell receptor beta chain emerged from a study of blood T cell repertoires in COVID-19. Study overall: Acute-phase and convalescent COVID-19 samples originated in the United States, Italy and Spain. Nucleic acid was either cDNA or gDNA, and it came from T cells, B-cell-depleted T cells, or PBMCs.

Original methodology: Estimated nucleated cell counts came from reference gene primer amplification. Sequenced by immunoSEQ multiplex PCR; TCRdb stores in-frame clones only, minus some. D and trimming were read from the DNA, whereas the V and J calls and clone size are those reported in that table. The table has about 330,000 clones, 70% to 90% seen once. This TCR came from a woman in her forties or fifties with active or convalescent COVID-19. The sequenced sample consisted of peripheral blood.

The CDR3 loop is CSVFQPLEAFF. The DNA for the CDR3 is TGCAGTGTTTTCCAACCACTTGAAGCTTTCTTT. The chain recombines TRBV20-1 with TRBJ1-1; no definite D call. V lost 7 bases and J 7 bases, leaving 13 bases between the germline ends. From germline, CDR1 is DFQATT and CDR2 SNEGSKA (reference sequence). CDR3 length: 11 amino acids.